A single sample gave rise to the 21 T cell receptor beta chains below, sequenced in a study of T cells in Graves' hyperthyroidism and ophthalmopathy. The CDR3 regions of TCR beta were amplified from RNA transcripts. An initial round of RT-PCR targeting the TCR CDR3 relied on the HTBI primer set. TCRdb passed the multiplex PCR reads through MiXCR, listing each CDR3 protein once. The repertoire consists of around 600,000 distinct CDR3 sequences, with about 15% occurring once and the leading ten covering around 12%. Sequencing input: blood. The receptor source for this set is a woman between 50 and 59 years old with Graves' ophthalmopathy.

CDR3: CSVETAGGDYNEQFF. The CDR3 DNA follows: TGCAGCGTTGAAACGGCGGGAGGGGACTACAATGAGCAGTTCTTC. The V gene is TRBV29-1, the J gene TRBJ2-1; 9 bases align to TRBD2. V lost 2 bases to trimming and J lost 3 bases; unmatched junction nucleotides: 5. The germline V gene has CDR1 SQVTM and CDR2 ANQGSEA. The CDR3 totals 15 residues.

CDR3 in DNA: TGCGCCAGCAGCGCCGTTAGCGGTACGTACAATGAGCAGTTCTTC. Encoded protein: CASSAVSGTYNEQFF. The gene calls are TRBV5-1 and TRBJ2-1, with D possibly matching TRBD2 (6 bases). The CDR3 extends over 15 amino acids. The germline gives CDR1 SGHRS, CDR2 YFSETQ. Trimming cost V 4 bases and J 4 bases, with 15 bases left between them.

The chain recombines TRBV2 with TRBJ2-1; D might be TRBD1 (6 bases). CDR3 length equals 15 residues. Trimming removed 10 bases from V and 8 bases from J, with 24 bases in between. CDR1 SNHLY and CDR2 FYNNEI come from the germline V gene. CDR3 DNA sequence: TGTGCCATCCGCACGGGACAAACTAGTCTTCATGAGCAGTTCTTC. Residues: CAIRTGQTSLHEQFF.

This clonotype has ten or more counts. This chain connects TRBV28 to TRBJ2-5, with TRBD1 matching over 7 bases. This CDR3 comprises 13 residues. Germline values: CDR1 MDHEN, CDR2 SYDVKM. V was pared by 5 bases and J by 3 bases, with 3 bases of the junction left unmatched. CDR3 sequence (DNA): TGTGCCAGCAGTCCAGACAGGGAAGAGACCCAGTACTTC. Its translation: CASSPDREETQYF.

This clonotype came up many times. The rearrangement links TRBV6-1 to TRBJ2-5, with 11 bases matching TRBD1. The CDR3 runs 15 residues. From germline, CDR1 is MNHNS and CDR2 SASEGT. The J segment lost 1 base and the V segment lost 7 bases, leaving 5 bases of the junction unmatched. The CDR3 is CASTRTGGFQETQYF. The CDR3 region has the DNA TGTGCCAGCACTCGGACAGGGGGCTTCCAAGAGACCCAGTACTTC.

This clonotype was recorded at least ten times. As DNA, the CDR3 is TGTGCCAGCAGTTTAGGTCGACAGAGACTACCTCGAGTCGGGGCCAACGTCCTGACTTTC. Its protein product is CASSLGRQRLPRVGANVLTF. V is TRBV12-3 or TRBV12-4 and J is TRBJ2-6, with D perhaps given as TRBD1 or TRBD2 (5 bases each). The CDR3 totals 20 residues. V lost 1 base to trimming and J lost 4 bases, with 23 bases between them.

This clonotype has ten or more counts. This chain joins TRBV7-3 and TRBJ2-5; 8 bases match TRBD1. The CDR3 length is 14 residues. Trimming at V came to 6 bases and at J to 5 bases, leaving 8 bases not matched to a gene. Germline V gene sequence: CDR1 SGHTA, CDR2 FQGTGA. CDR3 sequence: CASSADRGGETQYF. The CDR3 region has the DNA TGTGCCAGCAGTGCCGACAGGGGAGGTGAGACCCAGTACTTC.

With regard to this clonotype: This sequence may be a read error, since a much larger clone differs from it by one base. J is TRBJ2-7 and V is TRBV28; 14 bases line up with TRBD2. The CDR3 length is 17 residues. The V gene end was trimmed by 3 bases and the J gene end by 0 bases; junction bases not matched to a gene: 4. The germline V gene has CDR1 MDHEN and CDR2 SYDVKM. CDR3 nucleotide sequence: TGTGCCAGCAGTTTGGTGACTAGCGGGAGGGACTCCTACGAGCAGTACTTC. This translates into CASSLVTSGRDSYEQYF.

The table lists this clonotype with many counts. The rearrangement joins TRBV30 to TRBJ1-2, with D perhaps matching TRBD1 (5 bases). Germline CDR1 and CDR2: GTSNPN and SVGIG (reference sequence). The CDR3 consists of 13 residues. V lost 4 bases and J lost 1, with 10 bases in between. This CDR3 reads CAWTQGFNYGYTF. The CDR3 DNA sequence: TGTGCCTGGACTCAGGGTTTTAACTATGGCTACACCTTC.

This clonotype was seen more than once but under ten times. The chain uses TRBV28 and TRBJ1-4; no clear D gene. V shed 3 bases and J shed 7 bases, with 6 bases lying between them. From germline, CDR1 is MDHEN and CDR2 SYDVKM. This CDR3 is built from 12 residues. Here the CDR3 reads CASSFPSEKLFF. In nucleotides, the CDR3 is TGTGCCAGCAGTTTCCCCAGTGAAAAACTGTTTTTT.

This clonotype occurred many times. J is TRBJ2-2 and V is TRBV7-9; 7 bases map to TRBD2. Germline CDR1 reads SEHNR; CDR2 reads FQNEAQ (reference sequence). The CDR3 sequence is 15 residues long. V lost 5 bases, J lost 4 bases, and 7 bases stayed unmatched. The CDR3: CASSPSGLRTGELFF. CDR3 sequence (DNA): TGTGCCAGCAGCCCCTCGGGACTACGCACCGGGGAGCTGTTTTTT. Using reference TRBV7-9 and TRBJ2-2 for the parts outside the CDR3, the full variable domain is DTGVSQNPRHKITKRGQNVTFRCDPISEHNRLYWYRQTLGQGPEFLTYFQNEAQLEKSRLLSDRFSAERPKGSFSTLEIQRTEQGDSAMYLCASSPSGLRTGELFFGEGSRLTVL.

This chain joins TRBV28 and TRBJ2-1; unclear D gene. Germline-derived CDR1 and CDR2 are MDHEN and SYDVKM. V dropped 6 bases and J dropped 6 bases, with 15 bases sitting between them. CDR3 length equals 14 residues. Here the CDR3 reads CASSVSNGFNEQFF. CDR3 nucleotide sequence: TGTGCCAGCAGCGTCTCGAATGGATTCAATGAGCAGTTCTTC.

The chain is built from TRBV19 and TRBJ2-7, with D perhaps matching TRBD2 (6 bases). Germline-derived CDR1 and CDR2 are LNHDA and SQIVND (reference sequence). Trimming removed 3 bases at V and 0 bases at J, with 9 bases between. The CDR3 length is 14 residues. The CDR3 DNA is TGTGCCAGTAGTATGGGAGGAAGCTCCTACGAGCAGTACTTC. Translating gives CASSMGGSSYEQYF.

Note on this clonotype: This may be a read error, as it is one base from a much larger clone. The chain has TRBV5-1 and TRBJ2-7, with D unclear. The CDR3 sequence is 13 residues long. From germline, CDR1 is SGHRS and CDR2 YFSETQ. Trimming removed 4 bases from V and 5 bases from J, with 13 bases in between. This CDR3 is CASSGRPSDEQYF. CDR3 bases: TGCGCCAGCAGCGGACGCCCTTCGGACGAGCAGTACTTC.

Remarks on this clonotype: One end of the junction is discordant with germline, which a read error may explain. V and J are TRBV28 and TRBJ1-1; D not certain. The CDR3 sequence is 14 residues long. The V gene's germline CDR1 is MDHEN and CDR2 SYDVKM. The CDR3 loop reads CASGSGEENSEAFF. CDR3 nucleotides: TGTGCCTCAGGCTCTGGGGAGGAGAACTCTGAAGCTTTCTTT.

This clonotype was seen ten or more times. This chain links TRBV28 with TRBJ1-2, with D possibly being TRBD1 (5 bases). V was trimmed by 7 bases and J by 1 base, leaving 10 bases between them. This CDR3 contains 13 residues. The V gene's germline CDR1 is MDHEN and CDR2 SYDVKM. CDR3 sequence (DNA): TGTGCCAGCAAATTCCAGGGTAACTATGGCTACACCTTC. It codes for CASKFQGNYGYTF.

This clonotype was detected ten times or more. The chain employs TRBV28 and TRBJ2-1, with 13 bases matching TRBD2. Germline CDR1 reads MDHEN; CDR2 reads SYDVKM. The junction had 5 bases not matched to a gene; V was cut back by 6 bases and J by 6 bases. The CDR3 is 15 amino acids. The CDR3 DNA is TGTGCCAGCAGCCGCCGACTAGCGGGAGGCAATGAGCAGTTCTTC. Translated, it gives CASSRRLAGGNEQFF.

This clonotype has a count of ten or more. The CDR3 nucleotides read TGTGCCAGCACCCAAGACCGGGACACGGTACACTATGGCTACACCTTC. Translation gives CASTQDRDTVHYGYTF. The rearrangement joins TRBV27 to TRBJ1-2; TRBD1 is a possible D gene (6 bases). In germline, CDR1 is MNHEY, CDR2 SMNVEV (reference sequence). The ends were cut back, 7 bases at V and 3 bases at J, with 21 bases in the middle. The CDR3 is made up of 16 amino acids.

This clonotype occurred many times. The rearrangement uses TRBV27 and TRBJ2-7; 8 nucleotides align to TRBD1. V dropped 4 bases and J dropped 7; count of bases not matched to a gene: 9. This CDR3 comprises 14 residues. CDR1 and CDR2 (germline): MNHEY, SMNVEV (reference sequence). The DNA of the CDR3 is TGTGCCAGCAGTTCCCGCCGGACAGGGTTAGAGCAGTACTTC. Amino acid sequence: CASSSRRTGLEQYF.

This clonotype has ten or more counts. The chain has TRBV28 and TRBJ2-1; tentatively, D is TRBD2 (5 bases). Germline V gene data show CDR1 as MDHEN and CDR2 as SYDVKM. V was shortened by 5 bases and J by 3 bases, with 14 bases between the two germline ends. This CDR3 contains 15 residues. The CDR3 sequence: CASSAWKGDYNEQFF. Written as DNA, the CDR3 is TGTGCCAGCAGTGCTTGGAAGGGAGACTACAATGAGCAGTTCTTC.

The sample holds a few counts of this clonotype. The chain combines TRBV25-1 with TRBJ2-7; 8 bases are a match to TRBD2. V trimming: 4 bases; J trimming: 7 bases; junction bases outside the gene matches: 9. This CDR3 contains 14 residues. CDR1 and CDR2 (germline): MGHDK, SYGVNS. The CDR3 is CASSAPPGGGEQYF. DNA for the CDR3: TGTGCCAGCAGTGCCCCCCCGGGAGGGGGTGAGCAGTACTTC.